This TCR beta chain emerged from a study of radiotherapy plus CTLA-4 blockade in lung cancer. CDR3 length: 15 amino acids. V was clipped by 4 bases and J by 0 bases; unmatched bases: 5. Germline loops: CDR1 SEHNR, CDR2 FQNEAQ (reference sequence). Produced via immunoSEQ multiplex PCR; TCRdb's table is partial and in-frame only. In the table there are 77,000 or so clones, under 75% of which are singletons. The sequence was obtained from a human donor with non-small cell lung cancer whose response to radiotherapy plus ipilimumab could not be evaluated. The sequencing used peripheral blood, collected from a patient treated with radiotherapy plus ipilimumab. The J gene is TRBJ2-7, the V gene TRBV7-9; 8 positions match TRBD2. CDR3 amino acids: CASSSGGTSSYEQYF. CDR3 coding DNA: TGTGCCAGCAGCTCAGGAGGGACTAGCTCCTACGAGCAGTACTTC.